The 25 T cell receptor beta chains given below trace back to one sample, sequenced in a study of T cells in Graves' hyperthyroidism and ophthalmopathy. Using RNA transcripts as the source, TCR beta CDR3 regions were amplified. The HTBI set primed first-round TCR CDR3 RT-PCR. TCRdb used MiXCR to reprocess the multiplex PCR reads, holding one entry per CDR3 protein. The sample contains roughly 420,000 distinct CDR3 sequences, 15% to 18% of which appear only once. The sample taken for sequencing was blood. These receptor sequences come from a woman under 30 with Graves' hyperthyroidism.

The J gene is TRBJ1-5, the V gene TRBV5-1; D remains unclear. Germline V gives CDR1 SGHRS, CDR2 YFSETQ. The CDR3 runs 15 residues. V was shortened by 1 base and J by 2 bases, with 10 bases between the two germline ends. The CDR3 DNA follows: TGCGCCAGCAGCTTGCGGGGTGATGGCAATCAGCCCCAGCATTTT. As protein: CASSLRGDGNQPQHF.

In its sample, this clonotype was seen many times. The V gene is TRBV6-6, the J gene TRBJ2-5; 8 bases map to TRBD1. CDR1 MNHNY and CDR2 SVGAGI come from the germline V gene (reference sequence). The length of the CDR3 is 15 residues. V was clipped by 2 bases and J by 2 bases; unmatched bases: 4. The CDR3 DNA reads TGTGCCAGCAGTTACGCAGGGGGCTCTCAAGAGACCCAGTACTTC. Its protein is CASSYAGGSQETQYF.

This clonotype was observed a few times. The V call is TRBV18, the J call TRBJ1-1; D is unclear. The CDR3 spans 14 residues. Trimming stripped 1 base from V and 0 bases from J, with 6 bases between. From germline, CDR1 is KGHSH and CDR2 LQKENI. The DNA of the CDR3 is TGTGCCAGCTCACCACAGGCCGTGAACACTGAAGCTTTCTTT. It yields the protein CASSPQAVNTEAFF.

Ten or more counts support this clonotype. This chain connects TRBV20-1 to TRBJ2-1; D not resolved. The CDR3 contains 12 residues. Trimming took 4 bases from V and 4 from J, leaving 8 bases between them. Germline V gene sequence: CDR1 DFQATT, CDR2 SNEGSKA (reference sequence). DNA for the CDR3: TGCAGTGCTATTGGGGTTTACAATGAGCAGTTCTTC. It yields the protein CSAIGVYNEQFF.

The table lists this clonotype with a few counts. The chain has TRBV18 and TRBJ1-3; the D is unclear. Trimming cost V 6 bases and J 4 bases, with 25 bases left between them. The CDR3 spans 18 residues. Germline values: CDR1 KGHSH, CDR2 LQKENI. The CDR3 DNA reads as TGTGCCAGCTCCCCCCGGATCCCGGGGAGCGAAGGAGGAAACACCATATATTTT. It specifies CASSPRIPGSEGGNTIYF.

This rearrangement joins TRBV24-1 to TRBJ2-2; no clear D. V was trimmed by 6 bases and J by 6 bases, leaving 16 bases between them. Germline V lookup: CDR1 KGHDR, CDR2 SFDVKD. The CDR3 is made up of 15 amino acids. CDR3 sequence (DNA): TGTGCCACCAGTCGCGCCGACCTGGGTCCCGGGGAGCTGTTTTTT. Encoded protein: CATSRADLGPGELFF.

This clonotype has at least ten counts. V gene TRBV7-2 combines with J gene TRBJ2-7, with 12 bases lining up with TRBD2. V was pared by 5 bases and J by 4 bases, with 3 bases of the junction left unmatched. This CDR3 is 14 amino acids long. In germline, CDR1 is SGHTA, CDR2 FQGNSA. The CDR3 reads CASSTGTSGYEQYF. CDR3 DNA: TGTGCCAGCAGCACCGGGACTAGCGGGTACGAGCAGTACTTC.

This clonotype turned up a few times. This chain links TRBV20-1 with TRBJ1-2; unclear D gene. The CDR3 extends over 13 amino acids. The germline CDR1 and CDR2 sequences are DFQATT and SNEGSKA (reference sequence). Trimming left V 3 bases short and J 2 bases short, with 10 bases between. CDR3 nucleotide sequence: TGCAGTGCTAGCCAGATCATCAACTATGGCTACACCTTC. It codes for CSASQIINYGYTF.

The V call is TRBV29-1, the J call TRBJ2-7, with D unclear. The length of the CDR3 is 12 residues. Germline assignment: CDR1 SQVTM and CDR2 ANQGSEA. V was cut by 3 bases and J by 1 base, with 7 bases left in between. DNA for the CDR3: TGCAGCGTTGACGTCGGATCCTACGAGCAGTACTTC. The encoded protein is CSVDVGSYEQYF.

The rearrangement uses TRBV25-1 and TRBJ2-1; 11 positions match TRBD2. The germline V gene has CDR1 MGHDK and CDR2 SYGVNS. Germline trimming cut 6 bases from V and 6 bases from J; bases unmatched to any gene: 7. This CDR3 has 15 amino acids. CDR3 coding DNA: TGTGCCAGCAGCCCCGCCCTAGCGGGAGGCAATGAGCAGTTCTTC. It specifies CASSPALAGGNEQFF.

This chain uses TRBV29-1 with TRBJ2-2; 7 bases agree with TRBD2. CDR1 is SQVTM and CDR2 is ANQGSEA in the germline V gene. This CDR3 comprises 13 residues. Trimming removed 5 bases from V and 7 bases from J; junction bases left unmatched: 7. CDR3 amino acids: CSVQEGGYGELFF. The CDR3 DNA reads TGCAGCGTTCAGGAGGGAGGGTACGGGGAGCTGTTTTTT.

This chain joins TRBV13 and TRBJ2-1; 9 bases align to TRBD2. J gave up 7 bases and V 1 base, and 5 bases lay outside the gene matches. Germline-derived CDR1 and CDR2 are PRHDT and FYEKMQ (reference sequence). CDR3 length equals 15 residues. This CDR3 is CASSLASRGGNEQFF. The CDR3 coding sequence is TGTGCCAGCAGCTTAGCGTCGCGGGGGGGGAATGAGCAGTTCTTC.

The sample holds many counts of this clonotype. V gene TRBV20-1 combines with J gene TRBJ2-7, with D possibly TRBD2 on 7 matching bases. Between the trimmed V and J ends, which lost 2 bases and 4 bases, there was a span of 18 bases. CDR3 length equals 15 residues. Germline CDR1 and CDR2: DFQATT and SNEGSKA (reference sequence). The CDR3 DNA sequence: TGCAGTGCTAGACAGGGGTTGTCTAGCGGATACGAGCAGTACTTC. This encodes CSARQGLSSGYEQYF.

This clonotype has at least ten counts. The chain links TRBV12-3 or TRBV12-4 to TRBJ1-2; TRBD1 is a possible D gene (6 bases). This CDR3 has 14 residues. Trimming stripped 2 bases from V and 0 bases from J, with 7 bases between. CDR3 sequence (DNA): TGTGCCAGCAGTTTACGGACAGCTAACTATGGCTACACCTTC. Its translation is CASSLRTANYGYTF.

The chain recombines TRBV5-6 with TRBJ2-7; D might be TRBD2 (5 bases). The CDR3 covers 14 residues. Trimming pared 4 bases from V and 4 bases from J, leaving 15 bases between. Germline V lookup: CDR1 SGHDT, CDR2 YYEEEE. CDR3 region: CASSAGVRHYEQYF. CDR3 bases: TGTGCCAGCAGCGCCGGGGTCAGGCATTACGAGCAGTACTTC.

This clonotype was seen ten or more times. The V and J genes are TRBV6-2 or TRBV6-3 and TRBJ2-7; the D gene could be TRBD1 or TRBD2 (5 bases each). Germline-derived CDR1 and CDR2 are MNHEY and SVGEGT. V was pared by 2 bases and J by 7 bases, with 9 bases between. This CDR3 contains 12 residues. The CDR3 reads CASSYGTQEQYF. CDR3 DNA: TGTGCCAGCAGTTACGGGACGCAGGAGCAGTACTTC.

The chain recombines TRBV24-1 with TRBJ2-2; 8 positions agree with TRBD1. The CDR3 is 14 residues long. From germline, CDR1 is KGHDR and CDR2 SFDVKD. The trim removed 10 bases at V and 5 bases at J, leaving 8 bases unmatched. The CDR3 DNA follows: TGTGCCACAAGCTCCGGGACAGGAACCGGGGAGCTGTTTTTT. It translates to CATSSGTGTGELFF.

This clonotype was counted a single time. A much bigger clone sits one base away, suggesting this may be a read error. The chain has TRBV7-3 and TRBJ2-1; D is unresolved. CDR1 is SGHTA and CDR2 is FQGTGA in the germline V gene. The ends were cut back, 6 bases at V and 5 bases at J, with 23 bases in the middle. The CDR3 contains 17 residues. The CDR3 region is CASSLGSPLVPHNEQFF. The CDR3 region has the DNA TGTGCCAGCAGTTTGGGCTCGCCCCTGGTCCCCCACAATGAGCAGTTCTTC. Filled out from reference TRBV7-3 and TRBJ2-1, the complete variable domain reads GAGVSQTPSNKVTEKGKYVELRCDPISGHTALYWYRQSLGQGPEFLIYFQGTGAADDSGLPNDRFFAVRPEGSVSTLKIQRTERGDSAVYLCASSLGSPLVPHNEQFFGPGTRLTVL.

This sequence joins TRBV20-1 and TRBJ2-3; D unresolved. The CDR3 covers 10 residues. Germline loops: CDR1 DFQATT, CDR2 SNEGSKA (reference sequence). V was trimmed by 6 bases and J by 6 bases, leaving 7 bases between them. Here the CDR3 reads CSAAGDTQYF. CDR3 sequence (DNA): TGCAGTGCCGCTGGGGATACGCAGTATTTT.

This clonotype came up a few times. The rearrangement links TRBV19 to TRBJ1-5, with TRBD1 matching 10 bases. Trimming at V came to 4 bases and at J to 6 bases, leaving 6 bases not matched to a gene. The length of the CDR3 is 15 residues. From germline, CDR1 is LNHDA and CDR2 SQIVND (reference sequence). The CDR3 loop reads CASSTDRGFVQPQHF. The CDR3 DNA reads as TGTGCCAGTAGTACGGACAGGGGGTTCGTTCAGCCCCAGCATTTT.

The chain carries TRBV9 and TRBJ2-1; 11 positions agree with TRBD2. Germline values: CDR1 SGDLS, CDR2 YYNGEE. CDR3 length equals 16 residues. The V segment lost 1 base and the J segment 9 bases; nucleotides outside the gene matches: 9. The CDR3 protein is CASSVTTSGIMGEQFF. CDR3 bases: TGTGCCAGCAGCGTAACGACTAGCGGGATCATGGGTGAGCAGTTCTTC. Supplemented by reference TRBV9 and TRBJ2-1, the full variable domain reads DSGVTQTPKHLITATGQRVTLRCSPRSGDLSVYWYQQSLDQGLQFLIQYYNGEERAKGNILERFSAQQFPDLHSELNLSSLELGDSALYFCASSVTTSGIMGEQFFGPGTRLTVL.

The rearrangement uses TRBV11-2 and TRBJ2-1, with 10 bases lining up with TRBD2. With 4 bases clipped from V and 6 bases from J, the junction kept 6 bases outside the gene matches. Germline V gene data show CDR1 as SGHAT and CDR2 as FQNNGV. The CDR3 is 15 amino acids. This chain's CDR3 is CASSSAGGLVNEQFF. CDR3 sequence (DNA): TGTGCCAGCAGCTCAGCGGGAGGGCTAGTCAATGAGCAGTTCTTC.

This clonotype has a count of ten or more. The J gene is TRBJ1-4, the V gene TRBV20-1, with D unresolved. Trimming stripped 3 bases from V and 7 bases from J, with 9 bases between. Germline assignment: CDR1 DFQATT and CDR2 SNEGSKA (reference sequence). This CDR3 comprises 12 residues. CDR3 DNA sequence: TGCAGTGCTAGCCGGGGAACTGAAAAACTGTTTTTT. Protein: CSASRGTEKLFF.

This clonotype has at least ten counts. This chain connects TRBV3-1 to TRBJ2-1, with 7 bases aligning to TRBD1. The germline gives CDR1 LGHDT, CDR2 YNNKEL (reference sequence). Trimming removed 4 bases from V and 4 bases from J; junction bases left unmatched: 4. This CDR3 comprises 14 residues. The CDR3 bases are TGTGCCAGCAGCCCTCCACAGGGGTACAATGAGCAGTTCTTC. This encodes CASSPPQGYNEQFF.

In this sample, this clonotype turned up many times. The chain is built from TRBV6-1 and TRBJ2-7, with TRBD1 identical over 7 bases. This CDR3 contains 15 residues. CDR1 is MNHNS and CDR2 is SASEGT in the germline V gene. Trimming removed 2 bases from V and 6 bases from J; junction bases left unmatched: 10. CDR3 loop: CASSEKATGFGEQYF. The CDR3 DNA follows: TGTGCCAGCAGTGAAAAGGCGACAGGGTTTGGCGAGCAGTACTTC.